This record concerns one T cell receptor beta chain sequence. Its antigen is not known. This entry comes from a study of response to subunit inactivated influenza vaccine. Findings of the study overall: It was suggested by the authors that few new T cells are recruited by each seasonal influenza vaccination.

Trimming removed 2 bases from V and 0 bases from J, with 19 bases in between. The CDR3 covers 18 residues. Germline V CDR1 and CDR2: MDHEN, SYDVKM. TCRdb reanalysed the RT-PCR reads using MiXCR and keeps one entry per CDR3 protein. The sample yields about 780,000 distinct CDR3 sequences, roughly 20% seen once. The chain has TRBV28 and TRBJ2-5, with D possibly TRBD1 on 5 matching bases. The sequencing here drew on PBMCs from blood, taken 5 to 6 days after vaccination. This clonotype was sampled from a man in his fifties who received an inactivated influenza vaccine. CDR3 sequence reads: CASSLTIGRGGHQETQYF. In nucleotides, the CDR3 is TGTGCCAGCAGTTTAACAATAGGTAGGGGTGGCCACCAAGAGACCCAGTACTTC.